The clone carrying this T cell receptor (beta chain) was observed at least ten times. The sample is drawn from a study of T cells after posttransplantation cyclophosphamide. Assay used: immunoSEQ multiplex PCR; TCRdb lists only in-frame clones, some missing. The repertoire has 40,000 to 55,000 clones, none seen only once; the ten largest take 2% to 2.5%. Germline lookup yields CDR1 SNHLY and CDR2 FYNNEI. V shed 3 bases and J shed 5 bases, with 13 bases lying between them. This CDR3 contains 15 residues. The sample taken for sequencing was PBMCs. The sequence derives from a man between 40 and 49 years old in good health, CMV-negative, and a related stem cell transplant donor. The chain couples TRBV2 to TRBJ2-2; tentatively, D is TRBD1 (5 bases). CDR3: CASSDQGLGTGELFF. DNA of the CDR3: TGTGCCAGCAGTGACCAGGGATTGGGAACCGGGGAGCTGTTTTTT.